The rows below give T cell receptor beta chains drawn from one sample of a study of cytomegalovirus exposure and HLA in healthy donors. Clones were sequenced by immunoSEQ multiplex PCR, and TCRdb holds only the in-frame ones, with some missing. The top ten hold 1% to 1.5% of the sample, which has fewer than 250,000 clones, more than 75% seen once. Sequences were obtained from PBMCs. The receptor set was obtained from a human donor in good health. The CDR3 runs from the conserved cysteine through the conserved F or W. D genes are given only for firm matches. A row's size may be missing; if present it is once, few, many or a size class.

D gene: NA
J gene: TRBJ2-5
clone size: NA
V gene: TRBV2
CDR3 protein: CASSRTRQAETQYF
CDR3 DNA: TGTGCCAGCAGCCGCACAAGACAGGCAGAGACCCAGTACTTC

D gene: NA
J gene: TRBJ2-1
clone size: few
V gene: TRBV6-4
CDR3 protein: CASSDSGAGTLNEQFF
CDR3 DNA: TGTGCCAGCAGTGACTCTGGGGCGGGAACCCTAAATGAGCAGTTCTTC

D gene: TRBD2
J gene: TRBJ2-4
clone size: NA
V gene: TRBV18
CDR3 protein: CASSPGLAGALAKNIQYF
CDR3 DNA: TGTGCCAGCTCACCCGGACTAGCGGGAGCCCTAGCCAAAAACATTCAGTACTTC

D gene: TRBD1
J gene: TRBJ1-2
clone size: NA
V gene: TRBV6-7
CDR3 protein: CASSYRPRDSPNYGYTF
CDR3 DNA: TGTGCCAGCAGTTACCGACCCCGGGACAGCCCTAACTATGGCTACACCTTC

D gene: TRBD2
J gene: TRBJ2-1
clone size: NA
V gene: TRBV29-1
CDR3 protein: CSVGNGLAASNEQFF
CDR3 DNA: TGCAGCGTTGGGAACGGACTAGCGGCGTCCAATGAGCAGTTCTTC

D gene: TRBD2
J gene: TRBJ2-1
clone size: once
V gene: TRBV19
CDR3 protein: CASSWDYLSYNEQFF
CDR3 DNA: TGTGCCAGTAGTTGGGACTATCTGTCCTACAATGAGCAGTTCTTC

D gene: TRBD2
J gene: TRBJ2-1
clone size: NA
V gene: TRBV19
CDR3 protein: CASSIGGGSFDEQFF
CDR3 DNA: TGTGCCAGTAGTATAGGGGGCGGGAGTTTCGATGAGCAGTTCTTC

D gene: TRBD2
J gene: TRBJ2-4
clone size: NA
V gene: TRBV11-2
CDR3 protein: CASSPFLLAAKAKNIQYF
CDR3 DNA: TGTGCCAGCAGCCCGTTCCTTCTAGCGGCCAAAGCCAAAAACATTCAGTACTTC

D gene: TRBD1
J gene: TRBJ2-2
clone size: NA
V gene: TRBV29-1
CDR3 protein: CSVGGGAIGELFF
CDR3 DNA: TGCAGCGTTGGAGGGGGCGCAATCGGGGAGCTGTTTTTT

D gene: TRBD1
J gene: TRBJ1-5
clone size: NA
V gene: TRBV7-9
CDR3 protein: CASSRGEGQGGNQPQHF
CDR3 DNA: TGTGCCAGCAGCCGCGGGGAAGGACAGGGGGGCAATCAGCCCCAGCATTTT

D gene: TRBD1
J gene: TRBJ2-3
clone size: NA
V gene: TRBV28
CDR3 protein: CASSGSGTGSTDTQYF
CDR3 DNA: TGTGCCAGCAGTGGTTCCGGGACAGGGAGCACAGATACGCAGTATTTT

D gene: NA
J gene: TRBJ2-7
clone size: NA
V gene: TRBV9
CDR3 protein: CASSVDSGPSYEQYF
CDR3 DNA: TGTGCCAGCAGCGTAGACAGCGGACCTTCCTACGAGCAGTACTTC

D gene: TRBD1
J gene: TRBJ1-2
clone size: NA
V gene: TRBV19
CDR3 protein: CASSYDRGYGYTF
CDR3 DNA: TGTGCCAGTAGTTACGACAGGGGATATGGCTACACCTTC

D gene: TRBD1
J gene: TRBJ2-1
clone size: NA
V gene: TRBV11-2
CDR3 protein: CASSLGTGGRNEQFF
CDR3 DNA: TGTGCCAGCAGCTTAGGGACAGGGGGAAGGAATGAGCAGTTCTTC

D gene: NA
J gene: TRBJ2-1
clone size: NA
V gene: TRBV23-1
CDR3 protein: CASSRIGTEQFF
CDR3 DNA: TGCGCCAGCAGTCGAATCGGGACAGAGCAGTTCTTC

D gene: TRBD1
J gene: TRBJ2-2
clone size: NA
V gene: TRBV7-9
CDR3 protein: CASSLLYRGRATGELFF
CDR3 DNA: TGTGCCAGCAGCTTATTGTACAGGGGGCGCGCGACCGGGGAGCTGTTTTTT

D gene: NA
J gene: TRBJ2-3
clone size: NA
V gene: TRBV29-1
CDR3 protein: CSVGTRYTDTQYF
CDR3 DNA: TGCAGCGTTGGGACAAGATACACAGATACGCAGTATTTT

D gene: NA
J gene: TRBJ2-7
clone size: NA
V gene: TRBV28
CDR3 protein: CASSRPAQESYEQYF
CDR3 DNA: TGTGCCAGCAGCCGACCCGCACAGGAATCCTACGAGCAGTACTTC

D gene: TRBD2
J gene: TRBJ2-7
clone size: NA
V gene: TRBV9
CDR3 protein: CASSEIAGSSYEQYF
CDR3 DNA: TGTGCCAGCTCTGAAATAGCGGGTAGCTCCTACGAGCAGTACTTC

D gene: NA
J gene: TRBJ1-2
clone size: NA
V gene: TRBV25-1
CDR3 protein: CASSEQDTRDYGYTF
CDR3 DNA: TGTGCCAGCAGTGAGCAGGACACCCGGGACTATGGCTACACCTTC

D gene: TRBD2
J gene: TRBJ2-1
clone size: NA
V gene: TRBV7-6
CDR3 protein: CASSPPSGSRVNEQFF
CDR3 DNA: TGTGCCAGCAGCCCGCCTAGCGGGAGTCGGGTCAATGAGCAGTTCTTC

D gene: TRBD2
J gene: TRBJ2-1
clone size: once
V gene: TRBV19
CDR3 protein: CASNAGAGGEQFF
CDR3 DNA: TGTGCCAGTAACGCGGGGGCGGGAGGAGAGCAGTTCTTC

D gene: TRBD1
J gene: TRBJ2-7
clone size: NA
V gene: TRBV15
CDR3 protein: CATSRTNRGRSKVYEQYF
CDR3 DNA: TGTGCCACCAGCAGAACGAACAGGGGGCGATCAAAGGTCTACGAGCAGTACTTC

D gene: TRBD1
J gene: TRBJ1-5
clone size: NA
V gene: TRBV27
CDR3 protein: CASSPRQGDGNQPQHF
CDR3 DNA: TGTGCCAGCAGTCCCCGACAGGGTGACGGCAATCAGCCCCAGCATTTT

D gene: TRBD2
J gene: TRBJ2-1
clone size: NA
V gene: TRBV15
CDR3 protein: CATSRATSGSSYNEQFF
CDR3 DNA: TGTGCCACCAGCAGAGCGACTAGCGGTAGCTCCTACAATGAGCAGTTCTTC

D gene: NA
J gene: TRBJ2-3
clone size: NA
V gene: TRBV6-5
CDR3 protein: CASSYGLATDTQYF
CDR3 DNA: TGTGCCAGCAGTTACGGATTAGCAACAGATACGCAGTATTTT

D gene: TRBD2
J gene: TRBJ2-5
clone size: NA
V gene: TRBV6-1
CDR3 protein: CASSRTSGTWETQYF
CDR3 DNA: TGTGCCAGCAGCCGGACTAGCGGGACTTGGGAGACCCAGTACTTC

D gene: TRBD2
J gene: TRBJ2-3
clone size: NA
V gene: TRBV7-6
CDR3 protein: CASTPRGGRGPDTQYF
CDR3 DNA: TGTGCCAGCACCCCCAGGGGCGGGAGGGGCCCAGATACGCAGTATTTT

D gene: TRBD1
J gene: TRBJ1-4
clone size: NA
V gene: TRBV30
CDR3 protein: CAWSVGTGLNEKLFF
CDR3 DNA: TGTGCCTGGAGTGTGGGGACAGGACTTAATGAAAAACTGTTTTTT

D gene: TRBD2
J gene: TRBJ2-7
clone size: once
V gene: TRBV4-1
CDR3 protein: CASSPRTSGSYEQYF
CDR3 DNA: TGCGCCAGCAGCCCGCGGACTAGCGGCTCCTACGAGCAGTACTTC

D gene: TRBD2
J gene: TRBJ2-1
clone size: NA
V gene: TRBV7-8
CDR3 protein: CASSLAGGRAGIEQFF
CDR3 DNA: TGTGCCAGCAGCTTAGCTGGCGGGAGGGCCGGGATCGAGCAGTTCTTC

D gene: TRBD2
J gene: TRBJ2-7
clone size: NA
V gene: TRBV6-5
CDR3 protein: CASSLAGGVLEQYF
CDR3 DNA: TGTGCCAGCTCGCTAGCGGGAGGGGTCCTCGAGCAGTACTTC

D gene: TRBD2
J gene: TRBJ2-1
clone size: NA
V gene: TRBV13
CDR3 protein: CASSPSLAGAGNEQFF
CDR3 DNA: TGTGCCAGCAGCCCCTCCCTGGCGGGAGCGGGCAATGAGCAGTTCTTC

D gene: TRBD2
J gene: TRBJ2-7
clone size: NA
V gene: TRBV6-1
CDR3 protein: CASSEEGGGSYEQYF
CDR3 DNA: TGTGCCAGCAGTGAGGAGGGCGGGGGGAGCTACGAGCAGTACTTC

D gene: TRBD1
J gene: TRBJ1-2
clone size: NA
V gene: TRBV19
CDR3 protein: CASSIGTGGYGYTF
CDR3 DNA: TGTGCCAGTAGTATAGGCACAGGGGGATATGGCTACACCTTC

D gene: NA
J gene: TRBJ2-5
clone size: NA
V gene: TRBV10-3
CDR3 protein: CAIIRSECTQYF
CDR3 DNA: TGTGCCATCATTAGGAGCGAGTGCACCCAGTACTTC

D gene: TRBD2
J gene: TRBJ2-7
clone size: once
V gene: TRBV7-8
CDR3 protein: CASSAVTSQRKYEQYF
CDR3 DNA: TGTGCCAGCAGCGCGGTGACTAGCCAAAGGAAATACGAGCAGTACTTC

D gene: NA
J gene: TRBJ2-3
clone size: NA
V gene: TRBV5-1
CDR3 protein: CASSLTGSTDTQYF
CDR3 DNA: TGCGCCAGCAGCCTCACAGGGAGTACAGATACGCAGTATTTT

D gene: NA
J gene: TRBJ2-3
clone size: NA
V gene: TRBV30
CDR3 protein: CAWELGGTDTQYF
CDR3 DNA: TGTGCCTGGGAACTCGGGGGCACAGATACGCAGTATTTT

D gene: NA
J gene: TRBJ2-4
clone size: NA
V gene: TRBV27
CDR3 protein: CASRQTGGLKNIQYF
CDR3 DNA: TGTGCCAGCAGGCAAACTGGGGGACTTAAAAACATTCAGTACTTC

D gene: TRBD1
J gene: TRBJ1-6
clone size: NA
V gene: TRBV28
CDR3 protein: CASRGQGSSPLHF
CDR3 DNA: TGTGCCAGCAGAGGACAGGGAAGTTCACCCCTCCACTTT